This TCR beta chain is drawn from a study of cytomegalovirus exposure and HLA in healthy donors. A note on this clone: Antigen specificity is unknown.

Overall study findings and caveats: In an earlier analysis, productive rearrangement rates for most beta V segments clustered near 87% or 30%. As a later analysis showed, several of the most significant clusters appeared to be linked to common viral pathogens. Later analysis placed DRB1 highest and HLA-C lowest in TCR association rates, which differed by HLA locus.

This CDR3 comprises 15 residues. Germline CDR1 reads MNHEY; CDR2 reads SMNVEV (reference sequence). The V and J ends lost 1 base and 0 bases respectively, with 7 bases between them. The PCR was carried out with 60 Vbeta primers and 13 Jbeta primers. Libraries were prepared by immunoSEQ multiplex PCR; TCRdb keeps only in-frame clonotypes and omits some of them. The sample gives roughly 190,000 clones, roughly four fifths of which show up once; just over 2% is in the top ten. This TCR came from a woman in her twenties or thirties in good health and CMV-seropositive. The genes are TRBV27 and TRBJ1-5; no definite D call. The specimen sequenced was PBMCs. CDR3 region: CASSLFGYSNQPQHF. CDR3 in DNA: TGTGCCAGCAGTTTATTCGGGTATAGCAATCAGCCCCAGCATTTT.